Below, 5 T cell receptor beta chains from the same sample are listed, as sequenced in a study of monozygotic twins with inflammatory bowel disease. Each CDR3 protein gets one entry in TCRdb, which reprocessed the 5' RACE reads and gives no DNA. This sample's table reports 200,000 to 250,000 distinct CDR3 sequences. The sequenced material came from blood. The receptors stem from a human donor with ulcerative colitis or Crohn's disease, or a healthy co-twin of an affected twin (not recorded which).

V gene TRBV7-2 combines with J gene TRBJ2-2; absent DNA, TCRdb's TRBD1 call cannot be checked. The CDR3 sequence is 15 residues long. CDR1 is SGHTA and CDR2 is FQGNSA in the germline V gene. CDR3 loop: CASSLAGGWTGELFF.

The genes are TRBV6-5 and TRBJ1-1; checking the TCRdb D call of TRBD1 is not possible without DNA. From germline, CDR1 is MNHEY and CDR2 SVGAGI. This CDR3 has 15 residues. CDR3 in amino acids: CASSYFGGLNTEAFF.

This chain links TRBV4-2 with TRBJ1-4. The CDR3 covers 17 residues. Germline values: CDR1 LGHNA, CDR2 YNFKEQ. CDR3 sequence reads: CASSQDGVGDGVMKLFF.

The chain links TRBV13 to TRBJ2-7; with no DNA, the TCRdb D assignment of TRBD2 cannot be verified. This CDR3 region has 14 residues. From germline, CDR1 is PRHDT and CDR2 FYEKMQ (reference sequence). The CDR3 sequence is CASSPLGPSYEQYF.

V and J are TRBV5-5 and TRBJ1-4. There are 15 residues in the CDR3. Germline values: CDR1 SGHKS, CDR2 YYEKEE (reference sequence). This chain's CDR3 is CASSLKQGNNEKLFF.